What follows are 32 T cell receptor beta chains derived from one specimen sequenced in a study of cytomegalovirus exposure and HLA in healthy donors. It was with 60 Vbeta and 13 Jbeta primers that the PCR ran. Profiled with immunoSEQ multiplex PCR; TCRdb holds only in-frame clones, not every one. The sample carries some 120,000 clones, 74% recorded once. The sample comprised PBMCs. The source of these receptors is a woman between 45 and 60 years old in good health and CMV-seropositive.

This clone was found once. The V call is TRBV18, the J call TRBJ1-5; TRBD1 matches 8 bases. CDR3 size: 23 residues. J gave up 0 bases and V 6 bases, and 28 bases lay outside the gene matches. Germline V CDR1 and CDR2: KGHSH, LQKENI. Here the CDR3 reads CASSSRATLRRDRRLPSNQPQHF. CDR3 nucleotide sequence: TGTGCCAGCTCCTCAAGAGCGACTTTGCGTCGGGACAGGCGACTCCCTAGCAATCAGCCCCAGCATTTT.

V usage is TRBV4-3 and J usage is TRBJ1-6; D is unresolved. This CDR3 spans 13 amino acids. Germline V gene data show CDR1 as LGHNA and CDR2 as YSLEER. V lost 4 bases to trimming and J lost 7 bases, with 8 bases between them. CDR3 nucleotides: TGCGCCAGCAGCCCCGTCCTCAATTCACCCCTCCACTTT. As protein: CASSPVLNSPLHF.

In DNA form, the CDR3 reads TGTGCCAGCAGCTTAGCTGCGACCGGGGAGCTGTTTTTT. This encodes CASSLAATGELFF. V and J are TRBV11-2 and TRBJ2-2; D is unclear. CDR3 length: 13 amino acids. Trimming cost V 1 base and J 5 bases, with 5 bases left between them. Germline values: CDR1 SGHAT, CDR2 FQNNGV.

In this sample, this clone turned up a few times. V is TRBV2 and J is TRBJ1-4; D is unresolved. Trimming stripped 5 bases from V and 1 base from J, with 5 bases between. Per germline, CDR1 SNHLY and CDR2 FYNNEI. This CDR3 is built from 13 residues. The CDR3 sequence is CASSPGTNEKLFF. CDR3 bases: TGTGCCAGCAGTCCAGGAACTAATGAAAAACTGTTTTTT. The variable domain in full, with the rest retrieved from reference TRBV2 and TRBJ1-4, is EPEVTQTPSHQVTQMGQEVILRCVPISNHLYFYWYRQILGQKVEFLVSFYNNEISEKSEIFDDQFSVERPDGSNFTLKIRSTKLEDSAMYFCASSPGTNEKLFFGSGTQLSVL.

V gene TRBV2 combines with J gene TRBJ1-5; perhaps TRBD1 as D (6 bases). The CDR3 contains 14 residues. Germline V gene data show CDR1 as SNHLY and CDR2 as FYNNEI. V was trimmed by 6 bases and J by 11 bases, leaving 20 bases between them. This chain's CDR3 is CASSPGGGARAQHF. CDR3 nucleotides: TGTGCCAGCAGCCCCGGGGGGGGCGCAAGGGCCCAGCATTTT.

The rearrangement joins TRBV25-1 to TRBJ1-1, with 7 bases fitting TRBD1. J lost 3 bases, V lost 9 bases, and 7 bases had no gene match. The CDR3 consists of 13 residues. Germline V gene lookup returns CDR1 MGHDK and CDR2 SYGVNS. The CDR3 protein is CASRWQGDTEAFF. The CDR3 DNA reads TGTGCCAGTCGGTGGCAGGGGGACACTGAAGCTTTCTTT.

The chain combines TRBV28 with TRBJ2-6; a possible D gene is TRBD1 (6 bases). Per the germline V gene, CDR1 is MDHEN and CDR2 is SYDVKM. The CDR3 is made up of 17 amino acids. The V gene lost 2 bases and the J gene lost 1 base, with 12 bases spanning the gap. For the CDR3, the DNA is TGTGCCAGCAGTTTACAGATCGGACAGTCTGGGGCCAACGTCCTGACTTTC. Its translation: CASSLQIGQSGANVLTF.

V and J are TRBV25-1 and TRBJ2-5; 7 bases match TRBD2. Germline assignment: CDR1 MGHDK and CDR2 SYGVNS. Trimming removed 6 bases from V and 5 bases from J; junction bases left unmatched: 9. The CDR3 has 14 residues. This chain's CDR3 is CASRRNGGSETQYF. CDR3 coding DNA: TGTGCCAGCAGGAGGAACGGGGGGTCGGAGACCCAGTACTTC.

This clone was seen more than once but under ten times. V gene TRBV7-8 combines with J gene TRBJ2-7; D unresolved. Germline assignment: CDR1 SGHVS and CDR2 FQNEAQ. The V end was cut by 8 bases, the J end by 0 bases, with 8 bases between. The CDR3 is 12 amino acids. CDR3 sequence: CASGGSSYEQYF. In DNA, the CDR3 is TGTGCCAGCGGCGGCAGCTCCTACGAGCAGTACTTC.

The rearrangement links TRBV2 to TRBJ2-1; 12 nucleotides line up with TRBD2. V was clipped by 5 bases and J by 6 bases; unmatched bases: 5. CDR3 length: 15 amino acids. The germline V gene encodes CDR1 SNHLY and CDR2 FYNNEI. The DNA of the CDR3 is TGTGCCAGCAGTCTACTAGCGGGGGGACCCAATGAGCAGTTCTTC. Amino acids: CASSLLAGGPNEQFF.

The chain combines TRBV13 with TRBJ2-1; TRBD2 agrees at 7 bases. The germline gives CDR1 PRHDT, CDR2 FYEKMQ (reference sequence). The CDR3 is 15 residues long. The J segment lost 6 bases and the V segment lost 5 bases, leaving 10 bases of the junction unmatched. CDR3 in amino acids: CASSAFRLALNEQFF. The CDR3 DNA follows: TGTGCCAGCAGCGCCTTCCGACTAGCTCTCAATGAGCAGTTCTTC.

The chain carries TRBV7-9 and TRBJ2-1; D gene uncertain. The germline CDR1 and CDR2 sequences are SEHNR and FQNEAQ (reference sequence). The V gene lost 1 base and the J gene lost 14 bases, with 3 bases spanning the gap. This CDR3 contains 9 residues. CDR3 sequence: CASSLVEFF. In nucleotides, the CDR3 is TGTGCCAGCAGCTTAGTCGAGTTCTTC.

The chain uses TRBV5-8 and TRBJ1-1; tentative D call: TRBD1 (5 bases). Germline assignment: CDR1 SGHTS and CDR2 YDEGEE. V lost 3 bases and J 3 bases, leaving 9 bases between the germline ends. The CDR3 has 13 amino acids. CDR3 in DNA: TGTGCCAGCAGCTGGGGCAGGGACACTGAAGCTTTCTTT. Protein sequence: CASSWGRDTEAFF.

This chain uses TRBV10-3 with TRBJ1-5, with no clear D. CDR3 length: 15 residues. The V gene lost 0 bases and the J gene lost 0 bases, with 6 bases spanning the gap. Germline CDR1 ENHRY, CDR2 SYGVKD. CDR3 DNA sequence: TGTGCCATCAGTGAGTCCGTTTATAGCAATCAGCCCCAGCATTTT. This translates into CAISESVYSNQPQHF.

The rearrangement joins TRBV7-8 to TRBJ2-1; 8 bases fit TRBD1. V shed 5 bases, J shed 5 bases, and the junction held 8 bases outside the gene matches. Germline V gene lookup returns CDR1 SGHVS and CDR2 FQNEAQ. The CDR3 is 15 residues long. The CDR3 reads CASSKRTGRHNEQFF. The CDR3 DNA follows: TGTGCCAGCAGCAAACGGACAGGGAGGCACAATGAGCAGTTCTTC.

The rearrangement joins TRBV11-3 to TRBJ2-5; TRBD1 matches 10 bases. The CDR3 spans 14 residues. The V gene end was trimmed by 1 base and the J gene end by 5 bases; junction bases not matched to a gene: 1. Germline values: CDR1 SGHNT, CDR2 YENEEA. CDR3 loop: CASSLGQGAETQYF. CDR3 coding DNA: TGTGCCAGCAGCTTAGGACAGGGGGCTGAGACCCAGTACTTC.

The rearrangement uses TRBV6-1 and TRBJ1-5; D is ambiguous. The CDR3 consists of 13 residues. The germline gives CDR1 MNHNS, CDR2 SASEGT. The V end was cut by 9 bases, the J end by 2 bases, with 11 bases between. In nucleotides, the CDR3 is TGTGCCAGTCTCTTGGTAGGCAATCAGCCCCAGCATTTT. Amino acids: CASLLVGNQPQHF.

The J gene is TRBJ1-1, the V gene TRBV4-3, with a weak D call TRBD1 (5 bases). In germline, CDR1 is LGHNA, CDR2 YSLEER. Trimming took off 0 bases at V and 3 bases at J, with 8 bases between the two ends. This CDR3 is 14 amino acids long. The CDR3 loop reads CASSQDLGDTEAFF. CDR3 DNA: TGCGCCAGCAGCCAAGATCTAGGGGACACTGAAGCTTTCTTT.

The rearrangement links TRBV9 to TRBJ1-1; D is undetermined. V was trimmed by 0 bases and J by 4 bases, leaving 7 bases between them. The CDR3 runs 13 residues. The germline gives CDR1 SGDLS, CDR2 YYNGEE. The CDR3 loop reads CASSVGGRTEAFF. The CDR3, as DNA: TGTGCCAGCAGCGTAGGAGGGCGCACTGAAGCTTTCTTT. Using reference TRBV9 and TRBJ1-1 for the parts outside the CDR3, the full variable domain is DSGVTQTPKHLITATGQRVTLRCSPRSGDLSVYWYQQSLDQGLQFLIQYYNGEERAKGNILERFSAQQFPDLHSELNLSSLELGDSALYFCASSVGGRTEAFFGQGTRLTVV.

J is TRBJ2-7 and V is TRBV29-1; D is possibly TRBD1 (7 bases). The CDR3 runs 14 residues. V lost 7 bases and J lost 0, with 16 bases in between. The germline CDR1 and CDR2 sequences are SQVTM and ANQGSEA. CDR3 nucleotide sequence: TGCAGCGCAGCTGGGGGGACAGTCTCCTACGAGCAGTACTTC. Protein product: CSAAGGTVSYEQYF.

This clone was counted between two and nine times. The chain links TRBV7-2 to TRBJ2-3; 11 bases are a match to TRBD2. The CDR3 sequence is 17 residues long. Germline CDR1 is SGHTA and CDR2 is FQGNSA. The ends lost 5 bases at V and 2 bases at J; junction bases unmatched: 9. CDR3 sequence reads: CASSPGLAGGPTDTQYF. In DNA form, the CDR3 reads TGTGCCAGCAGCCCGGGGTTAGCGGGGGGGCCCACAGATACGCAGTATTTT.

The chain employs TRBV19 and TRBJ1-1, with a possible D match to TRBD1 (5 bases). Trimming stripped 2 bases from V and 11 bases from J, with 15 bases between. CDR3 length: 13 amino acids. CDR1 and CDR2 from the germline V gene are LNHDA and SQIVND (reference sequence). The CDR3 coding sequence is TGTGCCAGTAGTATAAGCAAGGGGCGGGAGGCTTTCTTT. Translating it yields CASSISKGREAFF.

The chain combines TRBV7-9 with TRBJ1-2; TRBD1 matches at 8 bases. This CDR3 comprises 15 residues. The germline V gene has CDR1 SEHNR and CDR2 FQNEAQ (reference sequence). After removal of 4 bases from V and 8 bases from J, the junction contained 12 bases not matched to a gene. In DNA, the CDR3 is TGTGCCAGCAGCTGGGGACAGGCAGTCCCTGAGGGCTACACCTTC. Translating gives CASSWGQAVPEGYTF. Looking up the rest from reference TRBV7-9 and TRBJ1-2 gives the full variable domain: DTGVSQNPRHKITKRGQNVTFRCDPISEHNRLYWYRQTLGQGPEFLTYFQNEAQLEKSRLLSDRFSAERPKGSFSTLEIQRTEQGDSAMYLCASSWGQAVPEGYTFGSGTRLTVV.

The rearrangement joins TRBV6-5 to TRBJ1-2, with TRBD1 as a possible D gene (5 bases). V lost 8 bases, J lost 2 bases, and 15 bases lay in between. CDR3 length equals 14 residues. Germline-derived CDR1 and CDR2 are MNHEY and SVGAGI. CDR3 bases: TGTGCCAGCGCCGCGGGAGGGGCCAACTATGGCTACACCTTC. This encodes CASAAGGANYGYTF.

This chain joins TRBV4-1 and TRBJ2-5, with 9 nucleotides matching TRBD2. The CDR3 covers 14 residues. Germline V gene data show CDR1 as MGHRA and CDR2 as YSYEKL. V lost 3 bases to trimming and J lost 4 bases; unmatched junction nucleotides: 3. CDR3 nucleotide sequence: TGCGCCAGCAGCCAGCGGGGGGGCACAGAGACCCAGTACTTC. It is translated as CASSQRGGTETQYF.

This chain links TRBV5-1 with TRBJ1-4; D is uncertain. Germline values: CDR1 SGHRS, CDR2 YFSETQ. This CDR3 is 15 amino acids long. V lost 4 bases to trimming and J lost 8 bases, with 18 bases between them. As DNA, the CDR3 is TGCGCCAGCAGCCCCGATCCGTGGGGAGAAGAAAAACTGTTTTTT. It translates to CASSPDPWGEEKLFF.

The chain couples TRBV7-2 to TRBJ2-5, with 7 nucleotides matching TRBD2. The junction had 4 bases not matched to a gene; V was cut back by 7 bases and J by 2 bases. The germline CDR1 and CDR2 sequences are SGHTA and FQGNSA. CDR3 length: 13 residues. This CDR3 reads CASNKRGQETQYF. DNA of the CDR3: TGTGCCAGCAACAAGCGGGGACAAGAGACCCAGTACTTC.

V gene TRBV10-2 combines with J gene TRBJ2-7; weak D call: TRBD1 (6 bases). The length of the CDR3 is 15 residues. Germline CDR1 reads WSHSY; CDR2 reads SAAADI. V gave up 2 bases and J gave up 0 bases, with 11 bases separating them. This CDR3 is CASSERADSSYEQYF. Written as DNA, the CDR3 is TGCGCCAGCAGTGAGAGGGCGGACAGCTCCTACGAGCAGTACTTC.

A single count supports this clone. The DNA for the CDR3 is TGTGCCATCAGTGAGTCCGATGGCCCCACAGATACGCAGTATTTT. Residues: CAISESDGPTDTQYF. This rearrangement joins TRBV10-3 to TRBJ2-3; no reliable D call. With 0 bases removed from V and 2 bases from J, the gap between germline ends came to 9 bases. The germline V gene encodes CDR1 ENHRY and CDR2 SYGVKD. The CDR3 contains 15 residues.

The chain employs TRBV29-1 and TRBJ2-5, with TRBD1 matching over 9 bases. Trimming cost V 3 bases and J 5 bases; bases outside gene matches: 4. CDR3 length: 13 residues. CDR1 and CDR2 (germline): SQVTM, ANQGSEA. The CDR3 loop is CSVEGTGRETQYF. CDR3 nucleotides: TGCAGCGTTGAGGGGACAGGGCGGGAGACCCAGTACTTC.

Only one count was recorded for this clone. The chain links TRBV5-1 to TRBJ2-3; D may be TRBD1 (6 bases). Per the germline V gene, CDR1 is SGHRS and CDR2 is YFSETQ. V was shortened by 4 bases and J by 4 bases, with 13 bases between the two germline ends. This CDR3 has 14 amino acids. The DNA of the CDR3 is TGCGCCAGCAGCCCGGGTACAGGGTCAGATACGCAGTATTTT. Its translation: CASSPGTGSDTQYF.

The gene calls are TRBV7-4 and TRBJ2-5; TRBD2 matches 9 bases. The V and J ends lost 2 bases and 5 bases, in that order; junction bases with no gene match: 9. Germline V gene sequence: CDR1 SGHVT, CDR2 SQSDAQ. This CDR3 contains 16 residues. CDR3 sequence (DNA): TGTGCCAGCAGCTTAAGCGGGGGGCCTCGGGGGGAGACCCAGTACTTC. Residues: CASSLSGGPRGETQYF. The full variable domain, its missing parts supplied by reference TRBV7-4 and TRBJ2-5, is GAGVSQSPRYKVAKRGRDVALRCDSISGHVTLYWYRQTLGQGSEVLTYSQSDAQRDKSGRPSGRFSAERPERSVSTLKIQRTEQGDSAVYLCASSLSGGPRGETQYFGPGTRLLVL.